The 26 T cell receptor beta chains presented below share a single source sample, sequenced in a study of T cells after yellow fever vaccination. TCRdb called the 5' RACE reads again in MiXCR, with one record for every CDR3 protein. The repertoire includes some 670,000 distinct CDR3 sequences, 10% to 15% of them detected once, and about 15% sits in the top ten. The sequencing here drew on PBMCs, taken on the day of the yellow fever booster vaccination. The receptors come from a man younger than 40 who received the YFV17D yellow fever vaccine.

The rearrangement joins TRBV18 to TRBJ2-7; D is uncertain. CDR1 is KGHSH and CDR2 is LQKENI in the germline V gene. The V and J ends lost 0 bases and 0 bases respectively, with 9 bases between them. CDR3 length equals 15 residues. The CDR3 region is CASSPPSRSSYEQYF. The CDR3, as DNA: TGTGCCAGCTCACCACCCAGCAGGTCCTCCTACGAGCAGTACTTC.

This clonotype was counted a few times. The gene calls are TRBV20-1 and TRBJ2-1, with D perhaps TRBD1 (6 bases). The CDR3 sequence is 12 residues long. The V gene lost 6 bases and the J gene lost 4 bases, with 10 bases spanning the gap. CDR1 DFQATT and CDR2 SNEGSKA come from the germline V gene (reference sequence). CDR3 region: CSAPDRYNEQFF. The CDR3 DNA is TGCAGTGCACCGGACAGATACAATGAGCAGTTCTTC.

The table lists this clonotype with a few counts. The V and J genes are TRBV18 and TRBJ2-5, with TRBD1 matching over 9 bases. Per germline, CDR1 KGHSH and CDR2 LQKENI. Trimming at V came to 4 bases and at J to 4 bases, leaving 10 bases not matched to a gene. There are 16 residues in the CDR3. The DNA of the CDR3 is TGTGCCAGCTCACGTTCCCCGGGACAGGGATCAGAGACCCAGTACTTC. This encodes CASSRSPGQGSETQYF.

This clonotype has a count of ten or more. The CDR3 DNA reads TGTGCCAGCAGCTTTCAGAGCTCCTACAATGAGCAGTTCTTC. Translation gives CASSFQSSYNEQFF. J is TRBJ2-1 and V is TRBV7-2; D gene unclear. The CDR3 length is 14 residues. The V end was cut by 3 bases, the J end by 0 bases, with 6 bases between. Germline CDR1 is SGHTA and CDR2 is FQGNSA.

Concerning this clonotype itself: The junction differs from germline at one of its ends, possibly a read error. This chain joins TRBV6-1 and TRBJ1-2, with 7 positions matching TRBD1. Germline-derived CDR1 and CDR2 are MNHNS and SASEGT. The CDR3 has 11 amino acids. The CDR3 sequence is CASSEARDSHF. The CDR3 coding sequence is TGTGCCAGCAGTGAAGCCCGGGACAGTCACTTC.

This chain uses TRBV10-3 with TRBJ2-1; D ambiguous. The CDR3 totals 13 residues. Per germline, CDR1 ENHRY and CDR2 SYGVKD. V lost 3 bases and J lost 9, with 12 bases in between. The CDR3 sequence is CAISDPPPGEQFF. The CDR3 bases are TGTGCCATCAGTGACCCCCCTCCGGGTGAGCAGTTCTTC.

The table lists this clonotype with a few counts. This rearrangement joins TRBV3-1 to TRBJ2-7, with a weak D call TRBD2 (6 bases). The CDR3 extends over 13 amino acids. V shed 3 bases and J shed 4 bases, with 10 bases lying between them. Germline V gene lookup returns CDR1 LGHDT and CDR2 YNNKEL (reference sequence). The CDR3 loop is CASSQPGVYEQYF. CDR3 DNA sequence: TGTGCCAGCAGCCAGCCGGGAGTTTACGAGCAGTACTTC.

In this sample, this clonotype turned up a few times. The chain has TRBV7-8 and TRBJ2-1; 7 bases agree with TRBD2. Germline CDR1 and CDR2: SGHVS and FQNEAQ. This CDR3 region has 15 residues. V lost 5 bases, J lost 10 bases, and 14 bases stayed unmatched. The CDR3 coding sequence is TGTGCCAGCAGCCATACTAGGGGAGGGCCGGGGGAGCAGTTCTTC. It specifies CASSHTRGGPGEQFF. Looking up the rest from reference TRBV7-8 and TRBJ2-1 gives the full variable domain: GAGVSQSPRYKVAKRGQDVALRCDPISGHVSLFWYQQALGQGPEFLTYFQNEAQLDKSGLPSDRFFAERPEGSVSTLKIQRTQQEDSAVYLCASSHTRGGPGEQFFGPGTRLTVL.

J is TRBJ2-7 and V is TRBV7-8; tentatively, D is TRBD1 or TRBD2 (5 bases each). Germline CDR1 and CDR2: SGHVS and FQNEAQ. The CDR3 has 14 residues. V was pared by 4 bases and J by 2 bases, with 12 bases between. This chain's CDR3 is CASSSLGVTYEQYF. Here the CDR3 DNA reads TGTGCCAGCAGCTCCTTGGGGGTGACCTACGAGCAGTACTTC.

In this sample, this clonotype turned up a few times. The CDR3 loop is CASSSNPRRAPTDTQYF. The CDR3 DNA is TGTGCCAGCAGCTCTAATCCCCGGCGGGCCCCCACAGATACGCAGTATTTT. This chain joins TRBV9 and TRBJ2-3, with a possible D match to TRBD2 (5 bases). V lost 4 bases to trimming and J lost 2 bases, with 20 bases between them. In germline, CDR1 is SGDLS, CDR2 YYNGEE. The CDR3 totals 17 residues. Full variable domain (rest looked up from reference TRBV9 and TRBJ2-3): DSGVTQTPKHLITATGQRVTLRCSPRSGDLSVYWYQQSLDQGLQFLIQYYNGEERAKGNILERFSAQQFPDLHSELNLSSLELGDSALYFCASSSNPRRAPTDTQYFGPGTRLTVL.

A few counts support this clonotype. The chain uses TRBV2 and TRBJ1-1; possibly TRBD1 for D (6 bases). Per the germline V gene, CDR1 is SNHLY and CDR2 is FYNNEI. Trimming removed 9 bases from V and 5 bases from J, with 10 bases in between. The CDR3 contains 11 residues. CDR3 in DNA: TGTGCCAGTAACAGGGAAACTGAAGCTTTCTTT. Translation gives CASNRETEAFF.

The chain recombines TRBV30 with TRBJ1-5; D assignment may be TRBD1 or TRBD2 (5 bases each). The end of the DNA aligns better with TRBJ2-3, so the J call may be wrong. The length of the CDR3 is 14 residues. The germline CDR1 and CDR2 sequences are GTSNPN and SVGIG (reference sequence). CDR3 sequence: CAWSVAGPGQPQYF. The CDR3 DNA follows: TGTGCCTGGAGTGTCGCAGGGCCGGGGCAGCCCCAGTATTTT.

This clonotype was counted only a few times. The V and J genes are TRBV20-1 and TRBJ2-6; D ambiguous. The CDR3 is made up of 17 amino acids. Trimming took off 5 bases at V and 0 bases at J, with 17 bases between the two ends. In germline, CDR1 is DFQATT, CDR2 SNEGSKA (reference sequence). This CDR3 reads CSAPLGPTISGANVLTF. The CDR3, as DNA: TGCAGTGCTCCCCTGGGCCCTACCATCTCTGGGGCCAACGTCCTGACTTTC.

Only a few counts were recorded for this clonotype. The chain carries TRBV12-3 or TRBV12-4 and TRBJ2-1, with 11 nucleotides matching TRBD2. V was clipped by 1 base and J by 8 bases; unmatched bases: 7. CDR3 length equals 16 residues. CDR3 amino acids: CASSLGLLAGVDEQFF. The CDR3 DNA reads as TGTGCCAGCAGTTTAGGGTTACTAGCGGGAGTCGATGAGCAGTTCTTC.

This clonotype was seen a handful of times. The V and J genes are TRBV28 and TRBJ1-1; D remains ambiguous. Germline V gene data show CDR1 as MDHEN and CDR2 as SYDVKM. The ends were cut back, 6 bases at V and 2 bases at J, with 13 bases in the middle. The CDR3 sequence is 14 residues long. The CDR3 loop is CASRRFGPNTEAFF. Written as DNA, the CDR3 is TGTGCCAGCAGGAGATTTGGACCTAACACTGAAGCTTTCTTT.

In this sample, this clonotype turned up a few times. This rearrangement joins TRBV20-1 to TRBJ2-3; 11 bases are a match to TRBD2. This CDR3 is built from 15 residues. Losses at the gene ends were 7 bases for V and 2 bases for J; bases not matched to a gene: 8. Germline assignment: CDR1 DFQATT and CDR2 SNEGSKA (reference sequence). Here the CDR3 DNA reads TGCAGTGTCCGCCGACTAGCGGGGATCACAGATACGCAGTATTTT. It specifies CSVRRLAGITDTQYF.

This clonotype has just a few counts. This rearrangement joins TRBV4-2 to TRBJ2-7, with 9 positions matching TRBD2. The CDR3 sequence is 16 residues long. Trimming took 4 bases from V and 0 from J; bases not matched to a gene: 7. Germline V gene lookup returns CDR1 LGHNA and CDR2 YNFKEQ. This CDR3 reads CASSLSGSRASYEQYF. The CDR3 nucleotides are TGTGCCAGCAGCCTTAGCGGGAGTAGAGCCTCCTACGAGCAGTACTTC.

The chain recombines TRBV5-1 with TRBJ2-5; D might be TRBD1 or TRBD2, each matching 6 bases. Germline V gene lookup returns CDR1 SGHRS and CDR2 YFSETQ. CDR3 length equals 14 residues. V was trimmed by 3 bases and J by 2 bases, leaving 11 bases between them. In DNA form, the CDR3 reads TGCGCCAGCAGCTCAGGGGAGGTTCAAGAGACCCAGTACTTC. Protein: CASSSGEVQETQYF.

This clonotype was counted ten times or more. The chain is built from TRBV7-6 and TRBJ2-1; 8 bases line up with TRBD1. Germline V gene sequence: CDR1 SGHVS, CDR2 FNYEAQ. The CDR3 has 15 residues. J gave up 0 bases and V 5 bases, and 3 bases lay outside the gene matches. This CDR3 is CASSRTGSSYNEQFF. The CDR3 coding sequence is TGTGCCAGCAGCCGGACAGGGAGCTCCTACAATGAGCAGTTCTTC.

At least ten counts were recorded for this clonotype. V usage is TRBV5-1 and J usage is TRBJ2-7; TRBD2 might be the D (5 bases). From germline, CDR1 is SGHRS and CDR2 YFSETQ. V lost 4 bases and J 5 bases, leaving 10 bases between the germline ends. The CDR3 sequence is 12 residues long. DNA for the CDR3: TGCGCCAGCAGCCTCGACGGGAACGAGCAGTACTTC. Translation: CASSLDGNEQYF.

The DNA of the CDR3 is TGTGTCTGTGGACGGGCCGGAATCCAGACCCAGTACTTC. As protein: CVCGRAGIQTQYF. V gene TRBV6-1 combines with J gene TRBJ2-5; D unclear. Germline CDR1 is MNHNS and CDR2 is SASEGT. CDR3 size: 13 residues.

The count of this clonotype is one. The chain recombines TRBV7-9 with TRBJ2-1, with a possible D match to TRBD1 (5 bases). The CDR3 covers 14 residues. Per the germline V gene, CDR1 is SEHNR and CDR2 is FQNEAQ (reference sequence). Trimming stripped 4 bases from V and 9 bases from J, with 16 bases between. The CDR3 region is CASSSAGSLPEQFF. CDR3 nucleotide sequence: TGTGCCAGCAGCTCGGCAGGGTCTTTACCTGAGCAGTTCTTC.

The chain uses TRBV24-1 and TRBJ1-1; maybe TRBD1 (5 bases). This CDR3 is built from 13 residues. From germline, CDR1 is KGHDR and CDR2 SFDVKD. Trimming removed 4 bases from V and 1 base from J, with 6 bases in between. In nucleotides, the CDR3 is TGTGCCACCAGTGACGGGACGAACACTGAAGCTTTCTTT. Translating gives CATSDGTNTEAFF.

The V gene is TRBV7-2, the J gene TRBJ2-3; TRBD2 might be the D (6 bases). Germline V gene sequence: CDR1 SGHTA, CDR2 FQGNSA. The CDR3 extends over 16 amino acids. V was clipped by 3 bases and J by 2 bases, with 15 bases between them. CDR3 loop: CASSFTLGGVTDTQYF. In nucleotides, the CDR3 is TGTGCCAGCAGCTTTACGTTGGGGGGAGTCACAGATACGCAGTATTTT.

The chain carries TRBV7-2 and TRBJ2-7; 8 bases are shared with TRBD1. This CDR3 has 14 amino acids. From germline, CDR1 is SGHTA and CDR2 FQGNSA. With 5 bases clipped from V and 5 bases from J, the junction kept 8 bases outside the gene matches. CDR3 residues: CASSGRDRSDEQYF. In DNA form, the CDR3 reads TGTGCCAGCAGCGGCCGGGACAGGTCGGACGAGCAGTACTTC.

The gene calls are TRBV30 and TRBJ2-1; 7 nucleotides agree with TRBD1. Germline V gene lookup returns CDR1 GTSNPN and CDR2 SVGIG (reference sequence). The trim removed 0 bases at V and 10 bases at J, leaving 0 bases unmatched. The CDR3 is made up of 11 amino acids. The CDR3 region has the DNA TGTGCCTGGAGTGTAGGGGGCGAGCAGTTCTTC. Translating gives CAWSVGGEQFF.